This T cell receptor beta chain was recovered during a study of blood T cell repertoires in COVID-19 (dated by TCRdb to about 2020). The study in broad terms: Samples from collaborators originated in the United States, Italy and Spain and spanned both the acute and convalescent phases of COVID-19. The prospective study material was composed of cDNA or gDNA derived from T cells, B-cell-depleted T cells, or PBMCs. Deeply sampled blood TCRbeta repertoires from subjects exposed to, actively infected with, or recovered from COVID-19 were included in the dataset. The repertoires were released in a freely available public database intended as a resource for research on the immune response to SARS-CoV-2. The samples were drawn from two sources: the first 160 participants of the ongoing ImmuneRACE study, and 1,200 or so subjects contributed by 6 global collaborators. The sample metadata nearly always contained a de-identified subject ID, COVID-19 status, age in years and sex. HLA class I and class II types, where available, came from metadata supplied by the sample provider rather than from assay-based typing. Points the paper makes about the study in general: How much clinical and demographic metadata was included differed by source and by participant, and the metadata was provided uncurated.

TCRbeta CDR3 regions were amplified from genomic DNA using the immunoSEQ Assay, a bias-controlled multiplex PCR. The paper's processing steps were these. The number of nucleated cells in each sample was estimated from the amplification of reference gene primers within the assay. To quantify the absolute abundance of each unique TCRbeta CDR3 rearrangement, sequence reads were collapsed and filtered. For each sample, productive Simpson clonality was calculated as the square root of Simpson's diversity index over productive rearrangements. TCRdb took this table from immuneACCESS and kept in-frame rearrangements with V and J called. Such tables lack part of the clones; where checked against another copy, unresolved V genes explain under half of the gap, and the rest is unexplained. V and J calls and clone size come straight from that table; D and trimming were deduced from the DNA. The sample data list 300,000 to 350,000 clones, and around nine tenths of these were observed just once. Jointly, the top ten make up about 7% of the sample.

One collaborating source in Seattle enrolled patients while the patients were actively infected and followed the patients over time throughout the course of disease. Whole blood was collected in K2EDTA tubes by collaborating institutions according to the institutions' own protocols. For TCRbeta analysis, collaborator samples were shipped as frozen whole blood, as isolated PBMCs, or as DNA extracted from either sample type. Regarding this clone: No antigen is known for it. Base quality data are lacking; no much larger clone is found one base away.

CDR1 and CDR2, per the germline V gene (reference sequence), are SEHNR and FQNEAQ. CDR3 length: 14 amino acids, cysteine to phenylalanine. The DNA shown is the 42-base CDR3, in frame from base 1. V is pared back by 3 bases and J by 0 bases, with 6 bases lying between the germline termini. Input material: peripheral blood. The receptor chain draws on TRBV7-9 and TRBJ1-3; the D gene identity is not certain. This sequence was found in a woman between 65 and 79 years old with COVID-19, enrolled during active disease. The CDR3 region has the sequence CASSFGTSGNTIYF. The DNA sequence is TGTGCCAGCAGCTTTGGCACCTCTGGAAACACCATATATTTT.